This T cell receptor beta chain was captured by sequencing in a study of T cell responses to AZD1222 COVID-19 vaccine. Whole-study results and caveats: The study sampled repertoires only after the peak T cell response. Females made up more of the donors, who were largely white British, and clonal diversity may have come out too low.

Trimming took 3 bases from V and 8 from J; bases not matched to a gene: 4. The germline gives CDR1 SGHTA, CDR2 FQGTGA. CDR3 length equals 13 residues. About this clone itself: Its target is unknown.

Measured with immunoSEQ multiplex PCR; TCRdb has only the in-frame clones, and not every one. The repertoire holds roughly 120,000 clones, with nearly 90% as singletons. The receptor was isolated from an adult in good health. The chain links TRBV7-3 to TRBJ1-2; TRBD1 matches 9 bases. Source: peripheral blood, taken on day 0 of MenACWY control vaccination. The CDR3 loop is CASSLGQGEGYTF. In DNA form, the CDR3 reads TGTGCCAGCAGCTTGGGACAGGGTGAAGGCTACACCTTC. The full variable domain, completed using reference TRBV7-3 and TRBJ1-2, is GAGVSQTPSNKVTEKGKYVELRCDPISGHTALYWYRQSLGQGPEFLIYFQGTGAADDSGLPNDRFFAVRPEGSVSTLKIQRTERGDSAVYLCASSLGQGEGYTFGSGTRLTVV.